These T cell receptor beta chains were read from a single sample in a study of blood T cell repertoires in COVID-19. Measured with immunoSEQ multiplex PCR; TCRdb has only the in-frame clones, and not every one. The table has fewer than 300,000 clones, 81% seen once. The source material was peripheral blood. These receptors all come from a woman in her fifties or sixties with active or convalescent COVID-19. CDR3s include the opening cysteine and the closing phenylalanine or tryptophan. A D gene is named only where the DNA matches it firmly. Only some rows state a clone size, as once, few, many or a class for expanded clones.

V	D	size	J	DNA	CDR3
TRBV7-8	-	-	TRBJ1-4	TGTGCCAGCAGCTTGGAGGGTGGAGAAAAACTGTTTTTT	CASSLEGGEKLFF
TRBV18	-	-	TRBJ2-3	TGTGCCAGCTCACCAAACAGCCGGAGCACAGATACGCAGTATTTT	CASSPNSRSTDTQYF
TRBV7-2	TRBD1	-	TRBJ1-4	TGTGCCAGCAGCTTAGGGGGCCGACAGGGGATAAATGAAAAACTGTTTTTT	CASSLGGRQGINEKLFF
TRBV7-9	-	-	TRBJ2-5	TGTGCCAGCAGTTCGACAGGACAAGAGACCCAGTACTTC	CASSSTGQETQYF
TRBV28	TRBD1	-	TRBJ1-4	TGTGCCAGCAGTTCCCCCGGGACAGGGGAAGAAAAACTGTTTTTT	CASSSPGTGEEKLFF
TRBV6-2/TRBV6-3	-	-	TRBJ2-1	TGTGCCAGCAGCCGTTCTCTGGGGGCTTTGGATGAGCAGTTCTTC	CASSRSLGALDEQFF
TRBV7-9	-	-	TRBJ2-7	TGTGCCAGCGAATCGGGGTACGAGCAGTACTTC	CASESGYEQYF
TRBV25-1	TRBD2	-	TRBJ2-7	TGTGCCAGCAGTGGGACTAGCGGGGCCTCCTACGAGCAGTACTTC	CASSGTSGASYEQYF
TRBV11-3	TRBD1	-	TRBJ1-1	TGTGCCAGCAGTTCTCAGGGGGCCGACACTGAAGCTTTCTTT	CASSSQGADTEAFF
TRBV5-6	TRBD1	-	TRBJ1-1	TGTGCCAGCAGCGCTTCGGACAGGGTAAAAGGGGCTGAAGCTTTCTTT	CASSASDRVKGAEAFF
TRBV11-3	-	-	TRBJ1-1	TGTGCCAGCAGCTTAGGGAAGGGGATGAACACTGAAGCTTTCTTT	CASSLGKGMNTEAFF
TRBV3-1/TRBV3-2	TRBD1	-	TRBJ1-2	TGTGCCAGCAGCCAAGATCTGACAGGGGGGCACTATGGCTACACCTTC	CASSQDLTGGHYGYTF
TRBV12-3/TRBV12-4	-	once	TRBJ2-5	TGTGCCAGCAGTTTACGGGGCCAAGAGACCCAGTACTTC	CASSLRGQETQYF
TRBV7-2	-	-	TRBJ1-3	TGTGCCAGCAGCCCGGACAGTGGAGCTGGAAACACCATATATTTT	CASSPDSGAGNTIYF
TRBV2	-	few	TRBJ1-2	TGTGCCAGCAGACGGTTTGATGGCTACACCTTC	CASRRFDGYTF
TRBV28	-	-	TRBJ2-7	TGTGCCAGCGGGCACGAGCAGTACTTC	CASGHEQYF
TRBV5-3	TRBD2	-	TRBJ2-2	TGTGCCAGAAGCTTGGGACTAGCGGGGGTGAACACCGGGGAGCTGTTTTTT	CARSLGLAGVNTGELFF
TRBV24-1	-	-	TRBJ2-3	TGTGCCACCAGTGGGGCGGACGGGGGAAGCACAGATACGCAGTATTTT	CATSGADGGSTDTQYF
TRBV6-5	TRBD1	-	TRBJ2-6	TGTGCCAGCAGTTACGCCAGGGGGACTGGGGCCAACGTCCTGACTTTC	CASSYARGTGANVLTF
TRBV19	TRBD1	-	TRBJ1-1	TGTGCCAGTAGTCCCCGGACAGGGCTAACTGAAGCTTTCTTT	CASSPRTGLTEAFF
TRBV15	-	-	TRBJ2-1	TGTGCCACCAGCACACGGGAAAACAATGAGCAGTTCTTC	CATSTRENNEQFF
TRBV2	-	once	TRBJ2-7	TGTGCCAGCACTGAAGGGGTGGGGCGCGAGCAGTACTTC	CASTEGVGREQYF
TRBV6-5	TRBD2	few	TRBJ2-1	TGTGCCAGCAGGACCCCGGGGGGGAGCAATGAGCAGTTCTTC	CASRTPGGSNEQFF
TRBV6-5	TRBD2	-	TRBJ2-1	TGTGCCAGCAGCCCCCAAAGCGGGGGGTTTAATGAGCAGTTCTTC	CASSPQSGGFNEQFF
TRBV5-4	TRBD1	-	TRBJ2-7	TGTGCCAGCAGCGGGGGGACAGGGGGAACCTACGAGCAGTACTTC	CASSGGTGGTYEQYF
TRBV25-1	-	-	TRBJ1-2	TGTGCCAGCAGTGGAGGCTTGCCCTATGGCTACACCTTC	CASSGGLPYGYTF
TRBV27	-	-	TRBJ1-1	TGTGCCAGCATGATCCGGGTGGACACTGAAGCTTTCTTT	CASMIRVDTEAFF
TRBV27	-	-	TRBJ1-5	TGTGCCAGCAGTTTGGGTCTAGGCAATCAGCCCCAGCATTTT	CASSLGLGNQPQHF
TRBV10-3	TRBD2	-	TRBJ2-7	TGTGCCATCACGAGCGGGGGGGCTCGCACCTACGAGCAGTACTTC	CAITSGGARTYEQYF